The 30 T cell receptor beta chains given below trace back to one sample, sequenced in a study of beta chain features in type 1 diabetes. Isolated RNA was reverse transcribed in full, so expressed TCRB transcripts were sequenced. TCRdb keeps only in-frame clones here, not all; method: immunoSEQ multiplex PCR. The repertoire holds 970,000 or so clones, with about a sixth as singletons. Sequencing was performed on naive CD4+ T cells from blood. Receptors originate from a woman aged 18-30 years in good health.

V gene TRBV19 combines with J gene TRBJ2-7; D is perhaps TRBD1 (6 bases). Germline CDR1 LNHDA, CDR2 SQIVND (reference sequence). The CDR3 loop spans 15 amino acids. V was pared by 1 base and J by 5 bases, with 15 bases between. Here the CDR3 DNA reads TGTGCCAGTAGTATAGGAGGGGGAGTCGTCCACGAGCAGTACTTC. As protein: CASSIGGGVVHEQYF. The full variable domain, in which reference TRBV19 and TRBJ2-7 provide the parts outside the CDR3, is DGGITQSPKYLFRKEGQNVTLSCEQNLNHDAMYWYRQDPGQGLRLIYYSQIVNDFQKGDIAEGYSVSREKKESFPLTVTSAQKNPTAFYLCASSIGGGVVHEQYFGPGTRLTVT.

J is TRBJ2-1 and V is TRBV6-6; 9 nucleotides agree with TRBD1. CDR3 length: 15 residues. V trimming: 2 bases; J trimming: 7 bases; junction bases outside the gene matches: 6. Germline CDR1 reads MNHNY; CDR2 reads SVGAGI (reference sequence). CDR3 sequence: CASSYRDRVGNEQFF. Written as DNA, the CDR3 is TGTGCCAGCAGTTACCGGGACAGGGTGGGGAATGAGCAGTTCTTC.

The sample holds a few counts of this clone. The rearrangement joins TRBV28 to TRBJ1-2; D not certain. From germline, CDR1 is MDHEN and CDR2 SYDVKM. This CDR3 is built from 12 residues. The ends were cut back, 3 bases at V and 5 bases at J, with 7 bases in the middle. CDR3 sequence: CASSFWHYGYTF. CDR3 DNA sequence: TGTGCCAGCAGTTTTTGGCATTATGGCTACACCTTC.

This clone was detected a few times. The rearrangement joins TRBV7-2 to TRBJ2-1; perhaps D is TRBD1 or TRBD2 (5 bases each). This CDR3 is 17 amino acids long. Germline V lookup: CDR1 SGHTA, CDR2 FQGNSA. Trimming stripped 0 bases from V and 7 bases from J, with 19 bases between. CDR3 protein: CASSLADGGFFTNEQFF. The DNA of the CDR3 is TGTGCCAGCAGCTTAGCAGATGGGGGTTTCTTTACGAATGAGCAGTTCTTC.

In this sample, this clone turned up a few times. The chain uses TRBV7-2 and TRBJ2-1, with 14 positions matching TRBD2. Germline V gene lookup returns CDR1 SGHTA and CDR2 FQGNSA. V shed 5 bases, J shed 7 bases, and the junction held 10 bases outside the gene matches. This CDR3 has 17 residues. Written as DNA, the CDR3 is TGTGCCAGCAGCGCCCGACTAGCGGGAGGGCCGATGAATGAGCAGTTCTTC. Its translation is CASSARLAGGPMNEQFF.

The chain's CDR3 is CASKALASGPDTQYF. Here the CDR3 DNA reads TGTGCCAGCAAAGCCCTGGCTAGTGGGCCAGATACGCAGTATTTT. The chain recombines TRBV28 with TRBJ2-3; unclear D gene. V lost 7 bases to trimming and J lost 4 bases, with 18 bases between them. CDR3 length: 15 amino acids. Germline CDR1 reads MDHEN; CDR2 reads SYDVKM.

The sample holds a few counts of this clone. Other DNA sequences of this sample code for an identical CDR3. The chain is built from TRBV28 and TRBJ2-5, with no clear D. Germline CDR1 MDHEN, CDR2 SYDVKM. The CDR3 has 10 amino acids. V lost 10 bases, J lost 1 base, and 4 bases lay in between. CDR3 DNA: TGTGCCACCCTCCAAGAGACCCAGTACTTC. It is translated as CATLQETQYF.

The chain combines TRBV18 with TRBJ2-5; D is undetermined. Deletions cut 1 base from V and 1 base from J, with 10 bases between. The V gene's germline CDR1 is KGHSH and CDR2 LQKENI. The CDR3 loop spans 15 amino acids. The CDR3 nucleotides read TGTGCCAGCTCACCACGTGTCTCAAGCCAAGAGACCCAGTACTTC. Amino acid sequence: CASSPRVSSQETQYF.

The V gene is TRBV7-9, the J gene TRBJ1-2; a possible D gene is TRBD1 (6 bases). Germline CDR1 reads SEHNR; CDR2 reads FQNEAQ (reference sequence). The CDR3 extends over 16 amino acids. V lost 4 bases to trimming and J lost 6 bases, with 21 bases between them. The CDR3 spells CASSSGTPRGRDGYTF. In DNA, the CDR3 is TGTGCCAGCAGCTCCGGGACACCGAGGGGTAGGGATGGCTACACCTTC.

This clone was counted only a few times. The chain has TRBV6-1 and TRBJ2-1; D remains ambiguous. Germline CDR1 reads MNHNS; CDR2 reads SASEGT. Trimming left V 7 bases short and J 10 bases short, with 20 bases between. This CDR3 has 14 residues. CDR3 nucleotides: TGTGCCAGCACCTCACATGGGTCTTTCTGGGAGCAGTTCTTC. It translates to CASTSHGSFWEQFF.

V is TRBV5-4 and J is TRBJ2-7; D is ambiguous. Germline V gene lookup returns CDR1 SGHNT and CDR2 YYREEE (reference sequence). Trimming shortened V by 4 bases and J by 3 bases, and 14 bases separated the two germline ends. The CDR3 consists of 14 residues. In DNA, the CDR3 is TGTGCCAGCAGCCGCAACAGTCGACACTACGAGCAGTACTTC. Encoded protein: CASSRNSRHYEQYF.

This clone was counted a few times. The sample has other DNA sequences that encode this CDR3 too. The V gene is TRBV7-9, the J gene TRBJ1-1; D may be TRBD1 (5 bases). The CDR3 has 14 residues. The V end lost 2 bases, the J end lost 0 bases, and 7 bases lay between the germline ends. Germline V gene data show CDR1 as SEHNR and CDR2 as FQNEAQ (reference sequence). The CDR3 reads CASSLRGVNTEAFF. The CDR3 DNA is TGTGCCAGCAGCTTACGGGGGGTGAACACTGAAGCTTTCTTT.

The chain has TRBV5-6 and TRBJ2-2; 8 bases line up with TRBD2. Germline CDR1 SGHDT, CDR2 YYEEEE. The trim removed 1 base at V and 5 bases at J, leaving 4 bases unmatched. The CDR3 length is 15 residues. CDR3 residues: CASSLLTGGTGELFF. In nucleotides, the CDR3 is TGTGCCAGCAGCTTGTTAACGGGAGGGACCGGGGAGCTGTTTTTT. Based on the CDR3 plus reference TRBV5-6 and TRBJ2-2, the full variable domain is DAGVTQSPTHLIKTRGQQVTLRCSPKSGHDTVSWYQQALGQGPQFIFQYYEEEERQRGNFPDRFSGHQFPNYSSELNVNALLLGDSALYLCASSLLTGGTGELFFGEGSRLTVL.

This clone has more than one count but fewer than ten. This chain links TRBV29-1 with TRBJ2-5, with 7 bases aligning to TRBD1. V lost 5 bases, J lost 0 bases, and 0 bases stayed unmatched. The germline gives CDR1 SQVTM, CDR2 ANQGSEA. CDR3 length: 12 residues. The CDR3 reads CSVTGDQETQYF. DNA for the CDR3: TGCAGCGTTACAGGGGACCAAGAGACCCAGTACTTC.

This clone was observed a few times. The chain joins TRBV19 to TRBJ2-3, with 8 nucleotides matching TRBD2. Trimming removed 7 bases from V and 4 bases from J; junction bases left unmatched: 10. Per germline, CDR1 LNHDA and CDR2 SQIVND (reference sequence). The length of the CDR3 is 15 residues. CDR3 protein: CASKFRAGVADTQYF. CDR3 nucleotide sequence: TGTGCCAGTAAGTTCAGAGCGGGAGTCGCAGATACGCAGTATTTT.

V usage is TRBV10-2 and J usage is TRBJ2-7, with 8 bases identical to TRBD2. Per the germline V gene, CDR1 is WSHSY and CDR2 is SAAADI. This CDR3 contains 14 residues. Unmatched junction bases numbered 8, after V lost 7 bases and J lost 3 bases. CDR3 amino acids: CASTPGGLGYEQYF. The CDR3 nucleotides read TGCGCCAGCACACCGGGGGGGCTCGGCTACGAGCAGTACTTC.

This clone was counted only a few times. The rearrangement links TRBV7-3 to TRBJ2-6, with D possibly TRBD1 on 7 matching bases. Trimming shortened V by 5 bases and J by 0 bases, and 20 bases separated the two germline ends. The CDR3 totals 19 residues. Germline CDR1 SGHTA, CDR2 FQGTGA. The chain's CDR3 is CASSLLPGGFSSGANVLTF. As DNA, the CDR3 is TGTGCCAGCAGCCTCCTACCAGGGGGGTTCTCCTCTGGGGCCAACGTCCTGACTTTC. The full variable domain, its missing parts supplied by reference TRBV7-3 and TRBJ2-6, is GAGVSQTPSNKVTEKGKYVELRCDPISGHTALYWYRQSLGQGPEFLIYFQGTGAADDSGLPNDRFFAVRPEGSVSTLKIQRTERGDSAVYLCASSLLPGGFSSGANVLTFGAGSRLTVL.

This clone occurred a few times. The chain employs TRBV9 and TRBJ2-1, with TRBD2 matching 10 bases. Germline V gives CDR1 SGDLS, CDR2 YYNGEE. This CDR3 spans 17 amino acids. V lost 3 bases, J lost 0 bases, and 6 bases stayed unmatched. CDR3 loop: CASSGHLAGASYNEQFF. CDR3 nucleotide sequence: TGTGCCAGCAGCGGCCACCTAGCGGGAGCCTCCTACAATGAGCAGTTCTTC.

This chain uses TRBV5-5 with TRBJ1-5; 7 bases agree with TRBD1. The CDR3 is 14 residues long. Germline V CDR1 and CDR2: SGHKS, YYEKEE (reference sequence). V lost 3 bases, J lost 4 bases, and 4 bases stayed unmatched. The CDR3 DNA reads TGTGCCAGCAGCTCGGGACAGTCTAATCAGCCCCAGCATTTT. Residues: CASSSGQSNQPQHF. Full variable domain (rest looked up from reference TRBV5-5 and TRBJ1-5): DAGVTQSPTHLIKTRGQQVTLRCSPISGHKSVSWYQQVLGQGPQFIFQYYEKEERGRGNFPDRFSARQFPNYSSELNVNALLLGDSALYLCASSSGQSNQPQHFGDGTRLSIL.

This clone was detected only a few times. The chain carries TRBV4-1 and TRBJ2-1; no definite D call. Germline CDR1 and CDR2: MGHRA and YSYEKL. The CDR3 totals 15 residues. Trimming shortened V by 2 bases and J by 5 bases, and 13 bases separated the two germline ends. The CDR3: CASSQSLVTHNEQFF. The DNA of the CDR3 is TGCGCCAGCAGCCAAAGTCTAGTGACCCACAATGAGCAGTTCTTC.

J is TRBJ2-1 and V is TRBV10-2; TRBD2 agrees at 8 bases. Looked up from germline, CDR1 is WSHSY and CDR2 is SAAADI. Germline trimming cut 2 bases from V and 6 bases from J; bases unmatched to any gene: 15. The CDR3 has 18 amino acids. CDR3 coding DNA: TGCGCCAGCAGTGAGCCCCCGACTAGCGTTGACTTGCTCAATGAGCAGTTCTTC. This sequence encodes CASSEPPTSVDLLNEQFF.

This clone was counted a few times. The rearrangement uses TRBV19 and TRBJ2-5; TRBD1 aligns across 7 bases. This CDR3 has 14 residues. With V trimmed by 1 base and J by 4 bases, 3 bases remained unmatched. Germline V gives CDR1 LNHDA, CDR2 SQIVND (reference sequence). CDR3 coding DNA: TGTGCCAGTAGTATAGGGACAGGTCGAGAGACCCAGTACTTC. As protein: CASSIGTGRETQYF. Drawing the rest from reference TRBV19 and TRBJ2-5, the complete variable domain is DGGITQSPKYLFRKEGQNVTLSCEQNLNHDAMYWYRQDPGQGLRLIYYSQIVNDFQKGDIAEGYSVSREKKESFPLTVTSAQKNPTAFYLCASSIGTGRETQYFGPGTRLLVL.

The chain combines TRBV6-1 with TRBJ2-7; D possibly corresponds to TRBD2 (6 bases). This CDR3 contains 15 residues. The ends were cut back, 4 bases at V and 3 bases at J, with 16 bases in the middle. Germline CDR1 and CDR2: MNHNS and SASEGT. The CDR3 DNA follows: TGTGCCAGCAGTGGAGCCGGGACTCCTTACTACGAGCAGTACTTC. This gives the protein CASSGAGTPYYEQYF.

The sample holds a few counts of this clone. The chain has TRBV19 and TRBJ2-3, with 10 bases that match TRBD2. This CDR3 region has 17 residues. V lost 7 bases to trimming and J lost 3 bases; unmatched junction nucleotides: 13. Germline V lookup: CDR1 LNHDA, CDR2 SQIVND (reference sequence). CDR3 sequence (DNA): TGTGCCAGTATTGGCGTCTCTAGCGGGAGTGGAACAGATACGCAGTATTTT. Its translation: CASIGVSSGSGTDTQYF. Supplemented by reference TRBV19 and TRBJ2-3, the full variable domain reads DGGITQSPKYLFRKEGQNVTLSCEQNLNHDAMYWYRQDPGQGLRLIYYSQIVNDFQKGDIAEGYSVSREKKESFPLTVTSAQKNPTAFYLCASIGVSSGSGTDTQYFGPGTRLTVL.

This clone has a handful of counts. For the CDR3, the DNA is TGTGCCAGCAGCCCATCGGTCTTCCGGACGGTCCATCAGCCCCAGCATTTT. Its protein is CASSPSVFRTVHQPQHF. The chain joins TRBV4-2 to TRBJ1-5, with D hard to call. The CDR3 is 17 residues long. Germline values: CDR1 LGHNA, CDR2 YNFKEQ. The V end lost 4 bases, the J end lost 5 bases, and 21 bases lay between the germline ends.

The chain couples TRBV4-3 to TRBJ2-7, with 8 bases matching TRBD2. V lost 2 bases to trimming and J lost 6 bases; unmatched junction nucleotides: 9. The CDR3 has 15 amino acids. CDR1 and CDR2 (germline): LGHNA, YSLEER. CDR3 DNA: TGCGCCAGCAGCCAATTCCAGCGGGAGTTGGGCGAGCAGTACTTC. This translates into CASSQFQRELGEQYF.

This clone was seen a few times. CDR3 sequence reads: CASSFQGTDGYTF. As DNA, the CDR3 is TGCGCCAGCAGCTTCCAGGGGACAGATGGCTACACCTTC. This sequence joins TRBV5-1 and TRBJ1-2, with TRBD1 identical over 7 bases. The CDR3 runs to 13 residues. Trimming took 2 bases from V and 6 from J; bases not matched to a gene: 4. Germline CDR1 reads SGHRS; CDR2 reads YFSETQ.

This chain connects TRBV28 to TRBJ2-2; 14 nucleotides line up with TRBD2. This CDR3 is built from 16 residues. Germline V gives CDR1 MDHEN, CDR2 SYDVKM. V dropped 6 bases and J dropped 13; count of bases not matched to a gene: 13. The CDR3 coding sequence is TGTGCCAGCAGACCACCCGGGACTAGCGGGAGAGTTGTGCTGTTTTTT. Translation gives CASRPPGTSGRVVLFF.

V and J are TRBV7-9 and TRBJ2-3, with D tentatively TRBD1 (6 bases). CDR3 size: 15 residues. V lost 4 bases, J lost 0 bases, and 11 bases lay in between. The germline CDR1 and CDR2 sequences are SEHNR and FQNEAQ (reference sequence). The CDR3 loop reads CASSSDRTSTDTQYF. Written as DNA, the CDR3 is TGTGCCAGCAGCTCCGACAGGACTAGCACAGATACGCAGTATTTT.

The chain carries TRBV23-1 and TRBJ2-3; 13 bases align to TRBD2. TRBV23-1 carries the ORF label, with uncertain function. This CDR3 is built from 22 residues. V was pared by 6 bases and J by 0 bases, with 21 bases of the junction left unmatched. The CDR3 loop reads CASSQPGPGTSGMRGSTDTQYF. The DNA for the CDR3 is TGCGCCAGCAGCCAACCAGGCCCCGGGACTAGCGGGATGCGGGGGAGCACAGATACGCAGTATTTT.